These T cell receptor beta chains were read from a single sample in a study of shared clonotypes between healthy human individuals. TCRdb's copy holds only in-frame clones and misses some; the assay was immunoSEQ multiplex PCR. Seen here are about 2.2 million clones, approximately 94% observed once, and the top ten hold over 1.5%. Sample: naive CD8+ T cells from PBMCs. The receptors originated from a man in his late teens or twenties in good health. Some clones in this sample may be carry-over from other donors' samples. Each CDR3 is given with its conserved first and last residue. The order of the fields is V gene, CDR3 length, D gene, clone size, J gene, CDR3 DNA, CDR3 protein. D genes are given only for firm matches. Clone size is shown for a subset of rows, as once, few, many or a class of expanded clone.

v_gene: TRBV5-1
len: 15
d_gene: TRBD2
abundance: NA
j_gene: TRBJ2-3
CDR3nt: TGCGCCAGCAAAAGCGGGAGGAGCTACACAGATACGCAGTATTTT
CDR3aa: CASKSGRSYTDTQYF

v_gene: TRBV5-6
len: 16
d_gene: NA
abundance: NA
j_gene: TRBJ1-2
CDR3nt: TGTGCCAGCAGCTTGGAAGCAGGGTCTGGTAACTATGGCTACACCTTC
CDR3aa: CASSLEAGSGNYGYTF

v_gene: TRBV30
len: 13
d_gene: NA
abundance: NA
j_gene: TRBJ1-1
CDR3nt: TGTGCCTGGAGTCCGGACGGCGTCACTGAAGCTTTCTTT
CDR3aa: CAWSPDGVTEAFF

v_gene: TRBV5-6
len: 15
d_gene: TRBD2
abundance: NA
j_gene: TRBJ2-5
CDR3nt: TGTGCCAGCAGCCGCGTGGGACTAGCCGGGGGGACCCAGTACTTC
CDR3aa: CASSRVGLAGGTQYF

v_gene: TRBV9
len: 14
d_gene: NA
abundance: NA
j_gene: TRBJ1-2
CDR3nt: TGTGCCAGCAGCGATTTTCTAGGGGTTGATGGCTACACCTTC
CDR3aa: CASSDFLGVDGYTF

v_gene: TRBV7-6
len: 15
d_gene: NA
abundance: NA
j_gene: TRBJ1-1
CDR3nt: TGTGCCAGCAGCTTAGCCGGAAGAGGAATCACTGAAGCTTTCTTT
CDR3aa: CASSLAGRGITEAFF

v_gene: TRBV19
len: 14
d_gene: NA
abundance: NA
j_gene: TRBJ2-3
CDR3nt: TGTGCCAGTAGTATGGGGCTTAGAACAGGTACGCAGTATTTT
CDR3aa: CASSMGLRTGTQYF

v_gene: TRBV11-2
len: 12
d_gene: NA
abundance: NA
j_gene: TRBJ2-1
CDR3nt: TGTGCCAGCAGATCCGGGGGAAATGAGCAGTTCTTC
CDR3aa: CASRSGGNEQFF

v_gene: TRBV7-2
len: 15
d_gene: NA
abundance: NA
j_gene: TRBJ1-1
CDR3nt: TGTGCCAGCAGCTTATCCGAGGAGGCCTACACTGAAGCTTTCTTT
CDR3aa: CASSLSEEAYTEAFF

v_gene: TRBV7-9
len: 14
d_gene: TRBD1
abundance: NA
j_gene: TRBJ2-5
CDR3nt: TGTGCCAGCAGCTTGACAGGGCTGGCGGAGACCCAGTACTTC
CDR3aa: CASSLTGLAETQYF

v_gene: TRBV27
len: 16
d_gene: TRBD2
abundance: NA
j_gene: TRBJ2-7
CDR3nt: TGTGCCAGCAGTTTAATAGGAGGGCTAGCGGGCTACGAGCAGTACTTC
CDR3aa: CASSLIGGLAGYEQYF

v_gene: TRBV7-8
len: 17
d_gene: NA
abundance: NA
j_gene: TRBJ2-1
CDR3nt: TGTGCCAGCAGCTTACCGGCGCGACTTGTCTCCTACAATGAGCAGTTCTTC
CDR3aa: CASSLPARLVSYNEQFF

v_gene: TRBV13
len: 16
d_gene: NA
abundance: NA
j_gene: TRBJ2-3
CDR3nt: TGTGCCAGCAGCTCAAATGAACTAGACGCGGCAGATACGCAGTATTTT
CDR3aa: CASSSNELDAADTQYF

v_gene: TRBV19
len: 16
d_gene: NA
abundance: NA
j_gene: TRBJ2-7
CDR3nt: TGTGCCAGTAGTTCGTCCTTGACCCTCCAGGGCCACGAGCAGTACTTC
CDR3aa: CASSSSLTLQGHEQYF

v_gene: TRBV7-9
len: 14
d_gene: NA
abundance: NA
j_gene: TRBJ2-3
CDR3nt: TGTGCCAGCACGGCGAGTGGGCTCACAGATACGCAGTATTTT
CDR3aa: CASTASGLTDTQYF

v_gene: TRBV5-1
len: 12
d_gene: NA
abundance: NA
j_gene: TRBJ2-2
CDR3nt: TGCGCCAGCAGCCCAGCGATCGGGGAGCTGTTTTTT
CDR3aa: CASSPAIGELFF

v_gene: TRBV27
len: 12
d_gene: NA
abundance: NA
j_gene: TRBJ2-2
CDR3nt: TGTGCCAGCAGTTTCTTTCCCGGGGAGCTGTTTTTT
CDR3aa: CASSFFPGELFF

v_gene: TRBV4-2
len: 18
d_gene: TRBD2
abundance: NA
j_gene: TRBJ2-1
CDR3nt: TGTGCCAGCAGCCTAAGTCGAGGACTAGCGGACTCCTACAATGAGCAGTTCTTC
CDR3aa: CASSLSRGLADSYNEQFF

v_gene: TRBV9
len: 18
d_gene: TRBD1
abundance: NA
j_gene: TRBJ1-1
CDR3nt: TGTGCCAGCAGCGTGGATTGGACAGGGGGCGCAATTGGTAATGAAGCTTTCTTT
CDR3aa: CASSVDWTGGAIGNEAFF

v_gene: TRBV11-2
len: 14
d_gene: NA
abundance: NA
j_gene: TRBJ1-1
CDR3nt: TGTGCCAGCAGCCAAGATAAAGGTAATGCTGAAGCTTTCTTT
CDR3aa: CASSQDKGNAEAFF

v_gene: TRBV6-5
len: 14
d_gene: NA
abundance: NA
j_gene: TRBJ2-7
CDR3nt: TGTGCCAGCAGTTACTCCGTTCAAGGGGACGAGCAGTACTTC
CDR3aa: CASSYSVQGDEQYF

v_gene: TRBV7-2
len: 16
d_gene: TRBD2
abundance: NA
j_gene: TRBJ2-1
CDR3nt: TGTGCCAGCAGCCTTCGAGGACTAGCGGGTTTCAATGAGCAGTTCTTC
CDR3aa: CASSLRGLAGFNEQFF

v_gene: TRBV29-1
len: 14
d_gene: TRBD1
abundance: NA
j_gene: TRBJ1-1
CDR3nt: TGCAGCGTTGTACAGGGGGGCGGGAACACTGAAGCTTTCTTT
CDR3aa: CSVVQGGGNTEAFF

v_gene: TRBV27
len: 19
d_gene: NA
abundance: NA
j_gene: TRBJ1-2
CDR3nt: TGTGCCAGCAGTTCCAACCGCGGGACGGAGGAATCGGCTAACTATGGCTACACCTTC
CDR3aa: CASSSNRGTEESANYGYTF

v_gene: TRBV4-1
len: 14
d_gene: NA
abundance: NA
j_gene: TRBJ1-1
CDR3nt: TGCGCCAGCAGCTCGAATCGTGCGAACACTGAAGCTTTCTTT
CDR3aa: CASSSNRANTEAFF

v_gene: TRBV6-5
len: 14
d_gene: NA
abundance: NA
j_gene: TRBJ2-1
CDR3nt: TGTGCCAGCAGCCCGGGGAGAAACTACAATGAGCAGTTCTTC
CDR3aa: CASSPGRNYNEQFF

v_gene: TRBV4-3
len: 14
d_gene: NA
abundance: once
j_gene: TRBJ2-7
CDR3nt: TGCGCCAGCAGCCAAGAGGCAGGGTCCTACGAGCAGTACTTC
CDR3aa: CASSQEAGSYEQYF

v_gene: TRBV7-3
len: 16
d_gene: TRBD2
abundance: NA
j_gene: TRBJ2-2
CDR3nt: TGTGCCAGCAGCTTAGCAGCGGGAAAGAACACCGGGGAGCTGTTTTTT
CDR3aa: CASSLAAGKNTGELFF

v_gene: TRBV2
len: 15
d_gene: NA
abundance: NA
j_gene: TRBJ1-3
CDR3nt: TGTGCCAGCAGTGGCTCGGGGGTAGCGGGAAACACCATATATTTT
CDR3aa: CASSGSGVAGNTIYF

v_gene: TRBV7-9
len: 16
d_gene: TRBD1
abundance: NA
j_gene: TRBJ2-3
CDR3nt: TGTGCCAGCAGCCCCACCCCGGGACAGGGATCAGATACGCAGTATTTT
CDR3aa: CASSPTPGQGSDTQYF

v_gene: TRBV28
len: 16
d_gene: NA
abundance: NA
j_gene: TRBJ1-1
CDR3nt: TGTGCCAGCAGTTTATTAGCAGGGTCTTCGCTCACTGAAGCTTTCTTT
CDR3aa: CASSLLAGSSLTEAFF

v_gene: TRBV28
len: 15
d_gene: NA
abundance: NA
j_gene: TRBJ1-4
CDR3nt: TGTGCCAGCAGTTCGATTACAGGGTCGGGTGAAAAACTGTTTTTT
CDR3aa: CASSSITGSGEKLFF

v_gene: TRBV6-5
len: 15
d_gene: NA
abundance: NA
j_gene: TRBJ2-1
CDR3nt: TGTGCCAGCAGGAGGCCCCGGGACCCCAACAATGAGCAGTTCTTC
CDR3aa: CASRRPRDPNNEQFF

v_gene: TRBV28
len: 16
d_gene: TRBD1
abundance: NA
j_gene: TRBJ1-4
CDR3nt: TGTGCCAGCACAGGGGGCGTTCGCGCAACTAATGAAAAACTGTTTTTT
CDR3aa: CASTGGVRATNEKLFF

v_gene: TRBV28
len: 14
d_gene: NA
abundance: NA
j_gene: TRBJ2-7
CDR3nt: TGTGCCAGCAGTTTATTGGCGGGAAGCGGCGAGCAGTACTTC
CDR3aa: CASSLLAGSGEQYF

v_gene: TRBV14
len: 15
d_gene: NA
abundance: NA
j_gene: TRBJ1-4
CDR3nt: TGTGCCAGCAGCCAGCTAAAGGGGGGGGATGAAAAACTGTTTTTT
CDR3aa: CASSQLKGGDEKLFF

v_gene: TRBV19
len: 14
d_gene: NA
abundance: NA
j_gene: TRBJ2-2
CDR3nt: TGTGCCAGTAGTATAACACCGTACACCGGGGAGCTGTTTTTT
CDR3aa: CASSITPYTGELFF

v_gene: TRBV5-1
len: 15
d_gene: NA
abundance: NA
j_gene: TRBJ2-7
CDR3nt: TGCGCCAGCAGCCCCCCGGGAGCGGACTCCTACGAGCAGTACTTC
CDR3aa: CASSPPGADSYEQYF

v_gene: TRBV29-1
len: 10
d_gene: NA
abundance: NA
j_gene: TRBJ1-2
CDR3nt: TGCAGCGTAGGAGGCGGGGACTACACCTTC
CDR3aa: CSVGGGDYTF

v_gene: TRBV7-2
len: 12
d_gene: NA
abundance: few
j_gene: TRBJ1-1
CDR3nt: TGTGCCAGCAGCCCCATAGGGTCTGAAGCTTTCTTT
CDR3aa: CASSPIGSEAFF

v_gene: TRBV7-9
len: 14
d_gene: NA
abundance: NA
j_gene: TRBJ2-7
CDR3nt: TGTGCCAGCAGCCCCGCCGGGGCCTCCTACGAGCAGTACTTC
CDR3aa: CASSPAGASYEQYF

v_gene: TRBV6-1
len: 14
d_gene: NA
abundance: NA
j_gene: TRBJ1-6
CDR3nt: TGTGCCAGCAGTGAAGCGGGGGACGTGGCGGAGCTCCACTTT
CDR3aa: CASSEAGDVAELHF

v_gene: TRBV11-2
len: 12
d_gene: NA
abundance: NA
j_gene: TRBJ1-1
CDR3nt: TGTGCCAGCAGCTTGAACAGCGGGCAAGCTTTCTTT
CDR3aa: CASSLNSGQAFF

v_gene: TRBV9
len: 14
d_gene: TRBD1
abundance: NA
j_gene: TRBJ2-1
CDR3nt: TGTGCCAGCAGCGTGGGGGACAGGGTACATGAGCAGTTCTTC
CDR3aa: CASSVGDRVHEQFF

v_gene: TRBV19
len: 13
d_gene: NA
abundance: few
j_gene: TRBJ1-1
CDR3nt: TGTGCCAGTAGTACCGGGGCTAGCGCTGAAGCTTTCTTT
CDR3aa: CASSTGASAEAFF

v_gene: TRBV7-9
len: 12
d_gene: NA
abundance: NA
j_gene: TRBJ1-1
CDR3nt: TGTGCCAGCAGCGCCAGAGTGACTGAAGCTTTCTTT
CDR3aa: CASSARVTEAFF